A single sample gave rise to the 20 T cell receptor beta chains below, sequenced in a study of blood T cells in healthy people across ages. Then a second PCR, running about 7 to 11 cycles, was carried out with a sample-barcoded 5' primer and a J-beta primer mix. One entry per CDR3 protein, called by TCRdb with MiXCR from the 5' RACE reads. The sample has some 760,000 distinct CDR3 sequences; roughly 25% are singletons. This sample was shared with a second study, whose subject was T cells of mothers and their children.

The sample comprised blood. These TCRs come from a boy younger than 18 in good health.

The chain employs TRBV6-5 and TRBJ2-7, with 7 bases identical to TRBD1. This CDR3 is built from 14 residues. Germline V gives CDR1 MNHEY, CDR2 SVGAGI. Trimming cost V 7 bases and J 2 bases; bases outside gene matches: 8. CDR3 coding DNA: TGTGCCAGCACCGTGAGACAGGGTCCCTACGAGCAGTACTTC. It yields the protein CASTVRQGPYEQYF.

The DNA for the CDR3 is TGCAGTGCTAGGTCTGAGGGGGAGACCCAGTACTTC. Amino acid sequence: CSARSEGETQYF. This rearrangement joins TRBV20-1 to TRBJ2-5, with D possibly called TRBD1 or TRBD2 (5 bases each). The length of the CDR3 is 12 residues. The germline V gene has CDR1 DFQATT and CDR2 SNEGSKA (reference sequence). Trimming shortened V by 3 bases and J by 5 bases, and 10 bases separated the two germline ends.

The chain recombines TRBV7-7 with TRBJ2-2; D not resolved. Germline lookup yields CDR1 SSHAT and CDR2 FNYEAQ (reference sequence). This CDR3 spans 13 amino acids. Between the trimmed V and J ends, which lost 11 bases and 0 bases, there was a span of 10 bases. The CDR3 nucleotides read TGTGCCTATTACGATCCGAACACCGGGGAGCTGTTTTTT. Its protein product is CAYYDPNTGELFF.

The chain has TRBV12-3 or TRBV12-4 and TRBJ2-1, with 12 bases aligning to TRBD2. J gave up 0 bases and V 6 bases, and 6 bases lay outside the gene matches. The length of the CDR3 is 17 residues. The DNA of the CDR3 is TGTGCCAGCAGCACTACTAGCGGGAGGCTCTCCTACAATGAGCAGTTCTTC. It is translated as CASSTTSGRLSYNEQFF.

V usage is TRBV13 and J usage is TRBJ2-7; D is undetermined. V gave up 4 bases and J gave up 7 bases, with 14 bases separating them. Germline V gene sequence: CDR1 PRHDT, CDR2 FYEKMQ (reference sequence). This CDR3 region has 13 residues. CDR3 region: CASSYSRIGEQYF. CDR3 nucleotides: TGTGCCAGCAGCTACTCCCGGATAGGGGAGCAGTACTTC.

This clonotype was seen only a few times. Here the CDR3 reads CASSQDAGLAGASYF. The DNA for the CDR3 is TGCGCCAGCAGCCAAGATGCTGGACTAGCGGGGGCCTCCTACTTC. The V call is TRBV4-3, the J call TRBJ2-4, with TRBD2 identical over 13 bases. V shed 0 bases, J shed 16 bases, and the junction held 9 bases outside the gene matches. This CDR3 has 15 amino acids. Germline assignment: CDR1 LGHNA and CDR2 YSLEER.

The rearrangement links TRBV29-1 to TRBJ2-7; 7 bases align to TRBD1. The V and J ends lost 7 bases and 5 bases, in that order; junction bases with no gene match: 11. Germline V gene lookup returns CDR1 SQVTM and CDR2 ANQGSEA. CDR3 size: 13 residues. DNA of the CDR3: TGCAGCGCCGCTCCGACAGGGTCCCACGAGCAGTACTTC. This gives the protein CSAAPTGSHEQYF.

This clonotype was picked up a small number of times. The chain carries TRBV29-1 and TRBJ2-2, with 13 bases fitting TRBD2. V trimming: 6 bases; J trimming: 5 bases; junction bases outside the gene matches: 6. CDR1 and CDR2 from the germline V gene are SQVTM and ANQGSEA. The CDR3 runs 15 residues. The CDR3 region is CSVRTSGSLTGELFF. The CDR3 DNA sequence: TGCAGCGTACGGACTAGCGGGAGTCTAACCGGGGAGCTGTTTTTT.

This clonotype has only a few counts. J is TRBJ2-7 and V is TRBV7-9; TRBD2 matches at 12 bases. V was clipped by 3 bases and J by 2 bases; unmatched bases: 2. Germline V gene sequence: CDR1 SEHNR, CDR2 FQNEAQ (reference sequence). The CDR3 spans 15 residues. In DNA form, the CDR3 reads TGTGCCAGCAGCTTCGGGACTAGCGGGCCCTACGAGCAGTACTTC. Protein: CASSFGTSGPYEQYF.

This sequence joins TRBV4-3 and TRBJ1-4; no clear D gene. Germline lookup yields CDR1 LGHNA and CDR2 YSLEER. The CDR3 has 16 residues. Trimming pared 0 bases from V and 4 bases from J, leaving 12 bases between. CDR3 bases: TGCGCCAGCAGCCAAGACAGTCAAGGACTTAATGAAAAACTGTTTTTT. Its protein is CASSQDSQGLNEKLFF.

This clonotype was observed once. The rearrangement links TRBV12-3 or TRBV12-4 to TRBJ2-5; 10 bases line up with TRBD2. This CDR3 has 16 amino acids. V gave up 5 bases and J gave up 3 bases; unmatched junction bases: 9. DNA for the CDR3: TGTGCCAGCAGTGGTACCGGGACTAGCGAGAAAGAGACCCAGTACTTC. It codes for CASSGTGTSEKETQYF.

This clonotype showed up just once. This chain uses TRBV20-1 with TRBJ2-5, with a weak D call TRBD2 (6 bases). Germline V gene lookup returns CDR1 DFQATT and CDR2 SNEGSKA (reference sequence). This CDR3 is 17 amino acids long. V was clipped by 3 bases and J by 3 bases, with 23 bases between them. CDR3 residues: CSASRNPGTSKEETQYF. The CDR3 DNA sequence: TGCAGTGCTAGTAGGAACCCGGGAACTAGCAAAGAAGAGACCCAGTACTTC.

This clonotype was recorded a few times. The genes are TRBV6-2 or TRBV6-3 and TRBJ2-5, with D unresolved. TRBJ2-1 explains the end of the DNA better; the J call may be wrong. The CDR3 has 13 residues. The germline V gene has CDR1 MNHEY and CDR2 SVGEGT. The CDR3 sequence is CASSYFRWDEQFF. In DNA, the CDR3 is TGTGCCAGCAGTTACTTCCGTTGGGATGAGCAGTTCTTC.

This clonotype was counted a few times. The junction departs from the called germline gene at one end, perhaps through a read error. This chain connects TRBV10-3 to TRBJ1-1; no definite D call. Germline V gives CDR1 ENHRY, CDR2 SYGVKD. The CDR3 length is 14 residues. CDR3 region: CAISDQDLNAEAFF. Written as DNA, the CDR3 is TGTGCCATCAGTGATCAGGATCTGAACGCTGAAGCTTTCTTT.

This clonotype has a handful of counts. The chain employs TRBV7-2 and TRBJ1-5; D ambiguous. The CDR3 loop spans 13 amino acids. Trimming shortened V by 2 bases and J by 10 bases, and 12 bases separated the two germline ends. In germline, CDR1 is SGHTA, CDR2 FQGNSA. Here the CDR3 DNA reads TGTGCCAGCAGCTTAACCGTTAGTTTCCCCCAGCATTTT. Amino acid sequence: CASSLTVSFPQHF.

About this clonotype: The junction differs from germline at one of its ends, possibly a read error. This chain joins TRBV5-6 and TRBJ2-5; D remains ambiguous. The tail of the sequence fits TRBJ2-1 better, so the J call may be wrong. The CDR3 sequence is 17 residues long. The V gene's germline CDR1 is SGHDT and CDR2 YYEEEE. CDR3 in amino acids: CASSLDIRASSAHEQFF. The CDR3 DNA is TGTGCCAGTAGCTTGGATATTCGGGCGTCCTCGGCCCATGAGCAGTTCTTC.

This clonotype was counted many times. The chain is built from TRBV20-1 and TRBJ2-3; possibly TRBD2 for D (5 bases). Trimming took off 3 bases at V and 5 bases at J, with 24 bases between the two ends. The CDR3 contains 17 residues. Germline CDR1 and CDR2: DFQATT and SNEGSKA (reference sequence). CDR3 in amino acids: CSARHEGVGLRGDTQYF. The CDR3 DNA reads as TGCAGTGCTAGGCATGAGGGAGTTGGACTTCGCGGAGATACGCAGTATTTT.

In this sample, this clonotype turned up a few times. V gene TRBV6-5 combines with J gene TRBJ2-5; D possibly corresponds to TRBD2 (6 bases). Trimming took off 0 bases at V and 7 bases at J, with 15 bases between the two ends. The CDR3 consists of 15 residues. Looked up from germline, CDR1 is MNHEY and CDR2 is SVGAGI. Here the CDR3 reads CASSYSGLWGVTQYF. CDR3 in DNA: TGTGCCAGCAGTTACTCGGGTCTCTGGGGGGTGACCCAGTACTTC.

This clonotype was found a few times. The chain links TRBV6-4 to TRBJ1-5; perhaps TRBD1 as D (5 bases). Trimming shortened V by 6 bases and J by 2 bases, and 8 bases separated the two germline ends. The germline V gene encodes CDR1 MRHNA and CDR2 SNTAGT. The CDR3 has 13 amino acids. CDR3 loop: CASRGRCNQPQHF. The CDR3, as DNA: TGTGCCAGCAGGGGACGGTGCAATCAGCCCCAGCATTTT.

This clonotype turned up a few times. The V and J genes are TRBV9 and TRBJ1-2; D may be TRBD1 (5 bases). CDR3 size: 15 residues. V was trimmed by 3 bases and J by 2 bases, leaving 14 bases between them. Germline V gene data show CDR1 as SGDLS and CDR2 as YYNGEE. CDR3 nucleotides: TGTGCCAGCAGCGAGTTGTGGGGGTTGAACTATGGCTACACCTTC. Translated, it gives CASSELWGLNYGYTF. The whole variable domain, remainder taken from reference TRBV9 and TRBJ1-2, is DSGVTQTPKHLITATGQRVTLRCSPRSGDLSVYWYQQSLDQGLQFLIQYYNGEERAKGNILERFSAQQFPDLHSELNLSSLELGDSALYFCASSELWGLNYGYTFGSGTRLTVV.